What follows describes a single TCR beta chain. No cognate antigen has been identified for it. No base quality values were provided; no much bigger clone lies one nucleotide off. Trimmed from V: 4 bases; trimmed from J: 2 bases; junction bases lacking a gene match: 10. According to the germline V gene, CDR1 reads SGHRS and CDR2 reads YFSETQ. The CDR3 goes from the cysteine to the phenylalanine over 16 residues. Only the CDR3 DNA is retained, 48 bases long and in frame from the first base. The axillary draining lymph nodes of breast cancer patients were the source of the lymph node samples. This record belongs to a study of breast tumors, draining lymph nodes, adjacent tissues (dated by TCRdb to 2016 to 2017). Study-level background: In breast cancer patients, the study compared the TCR beta repertoires of tumor, adjacent nontumor tissue and axillary lymph nodes. The study aimed to assess the relationships and possible T-cell exchange between tumor, surrounding tissue and draining lymph node repertoires in human breast cancer. What the research found in general, with its limitations: The data were considered consistent with the idea that most tumor T cells come from the lymph node and then expand in tumor tissue. Tumor and nontumor tissue repertoires were significantly more similar in luminal-like than in basal-like breast cancer. The conclusion that tumor T cells originate in lymph nodes was presented as consistent with a hypothesis rather than as directly demonstrated. Tumors showed preferential V and J gene usage, and their T-cell repertoire diversity fell below that of lymph nodes yet above that of nontumor tissue.

Instrument used: Illumina HiSeq 2000. TCR beta chain libraries were generated by multiplex PCR amplification. The amplified TCR beta chain products were analyzed by high-throughput sequencing. TCRdb itself trimmed the public reads at Q25 with fastp, ran MiXCR and retained productive beta chains. Records with the same CDR3 protein are collapsed into one entry carrying the most frequent genes and DNA. This sample lists 85,000 to 130,000 distinct CDR3 sequences; around 30% were detected once. The top ten constitute approximately 5% of the sample. The TCR sequence derives from a female donor with breast cancer. Some clones in this sample may be carry-over from other donors' samples. The source material was axillary lymph node tissue. This sequence uses TRBV5-1 and TRBJ1-1, and TRBD1 matches 8 of the central bases. The nucleotide sequence reads as follows: TGCGCCAGCAGCGGGACAGGACTAGCCATCAACACTGAAGCTTTCTTT. This sequence encodes CASSGTGLAINTEAFF.